This T cell receptor (beta chain) was identified in a study of blood T cell repertoires in COVID-19. Germline CDR1 reads LNHDA; CDR2 reads SQIVND (reference sequence). V lost 7 bases to trimming and J lost 5 bases; unmatched junction nucleotides: 9. This CDR3 is built from 16 residues. This study enrolled people aged 18 to 89 from approximately 25 US geographic areas. Repertoires were generated with immunoSEQ multiplex PCR, while TCRdb's copy carries only in-frame clones and drops some. Here the sample spans over 400,000 clones, roughly nine tenths being singletons. The chain is built from TRBV19 and TRBJ1-6; 9 nucleotides align to TRBD1. The TCR originated in a woman in her sixties who had recovered from COVID-19. The specimen was PBMCs or T cells enriched from blood (not recorded which). The CDR3 sequence: CASNLRTGVNNSPLHF. Here the CDR3 DNA reads TGTGCCAGTAACTTAAGGACAGGGGTCAATAATTCACCCCTCCACTTT. The entire variable domain, with the rest obtained from reference TRBV19 and TRBJ1-6, is as follows: DGGITQSPKYLFRKEGQNVTLSCEQNLNHDAMYWYRQDPGQGLRLIYYSQIVNDFQKGDIAEGYSVSREKKESFPLTVTSAQKNPTAFYLCASNLRTGVNNSPLHFGNGTRLTVT.